A selection of T cell receptor beta chains follows, all from one sample in a study of shared clonotypes between healthy human individuals. Assay: immunoSEQ multiplex PCR; the TCRdb copy retains only in-frame clones and omits some. The repertoire holds about 2.4 million clones, with around nine tenths as singletons. The specimen sequenced was naive CD4+ T cells sorted from blood. These receptors were obtained from a man between 18 and 35 years old in good health. The CDR3 runs from the conserved cysteine through the conserved F or W. The D gene is left open where the match is weak. The size entry is marked missing in some rows and otherwise reads once, few, many or a size class.

j_gene | v_gene | abundance | d_gene | CDR3nt | CDR3aa
TRBJ2-2 | TRBV7-7 | . | TRBD2 | TGTGCTAGCAGCTTAGGACTAGCGGGCTCGGGCGGGGAGCTGTTTTTT | CASSLGLAGSGGELFF
TRBJ1-5 | TRBV6-1 | . | . | TGTGCCAGCAGTGCCGAAGAGCGCCGAAGCAATCAGCCCCAGCATTTT | CASSAEERRSNQPQHF
TRBJ2-1 | TRBV5-1 | . | . | TGCGCCAGCAGCTTGGGGGTTAACTACAATGAGCAGTTCTTC | CASSLGVNYNEQFF
TRBJ2-2 | TRBV18 | . | TRBD2 | TGTGCCAGCTCATCTACTAGCGACGGGGAGCTGTTTTTT | CASSSTSDGELFF
TRBJ1-5 | TRBV6-6 | . | TRBD1 | TGTGCCAGCAGCCAACTTCAGGGGGCCGACAATCAGCCCCAGCATTTT | CASSQLQGADNQPQHF
TRBJ1-5 | TRBV7-7 | few | . | TGTGCTAGCAGCTTATCCCCGACACAGCCCCAGCATTTT | CASSLSPTQPQHF
TRBJ2-2 | TRBV18 | . | . | TGTGCCAGCTCACCGGCCGCTACCGGGGAGCTGTTTTTT | CASSPAATGELFF
TRBJ2-7 | TRBV5-6 | . | TRBD1 | TGTGCCAGCAGCTTGACTCAGGGGGCCTTCTCCTACGAGCAGTACTTC | CASSLTQGAFSYEQYF
TRBJ1-5 | TRBV19 | . | . | TGTGCCAGTAGCTTATCCGGGAATCAGCCCCAGCATTTT | CASSLSGNQPQHF
TRBJ2-1 | TRBV5-4 | . | . | TGTGCCAGCAGCTTCCCCCCGGACTATAACAATGAGCAGTTCTTC | CASSFPPDYNNEQFF
TRBJ2-7 | TRBV4-3 | . | TRBD2 | TGCGCCAGCAGCCAAAGGACTAGCGGGGCCTACGAGCAGTACTTC | CASSQRTSGAYEQYF
TRBJ2-5 | TRBV7-8 | . | . | TGTGCCAGCAGCTTAGGGACCCCGGGGGAGACCCAGTACTTC | CASSLGTPGETQYF
TRBJ2-5 | TRBV9 | . | TRBD1 | TGTGCCAGCAGCGTAGCAGGGGGGGACAGGGCGGTCGAGACCCAGTACTTC | CASSVAGGDRAVETQYF
TRBJ1-5 | TRBV28 | . | . | TGTGCCAGCACCGCGGGCCTTAAAAAAAATCAGCCCCAGCATTTT | CASTAGLKKNQPQHF
TRBJ1-1 | TRBV29-1 | few | . | TGCAGCGTTCAGGAGGGGAGCACTGAAGCTTTCTTT | CSVQEGSTEAFF
TRBJ1-2 | TRBV27 | . | . | TGTGCCAGCAGCCCCTCGCAGGGGAGCAGCTACACCTTC | CASSPSQGSSYTF
TRBJ1-1 | TRBV11-2 | . | . | TGTGCCAGCAGCTTAGCGGGTAGGGGAGGCACTGAAGCTTTCTTT | CASSLAGRGGTEAFF
TRBJ2-7 | TRBV15 | . | . | TGTGCCACCAGCAGTGGCGGCAGCTCCTACGAGCAGTACTTC | CATSSGGSSYEQYF
TRBJ2-3 | TRBV7-7 | . | TRBD2 | TGTGCTAGCAGCTTAGCCGGGGGGGTAGATACGCAGTATTTT | CASSLAGGVDTQYF
TRBJ1-6 | TRBV19 | few | . | TGTGCCAGTACCCCGTCGGCTTCGCAGAATTCACCCCTCCACTTT | CASTPSASQNSPLHF
TRBJ2-4 | TRBV10-3 | . | . | TGTGCCATCAGTGAGTCTACTGCGGGGGCCAAAAACATTCAGTACTTC | CAISESTAGAKNIQYF
TRBJ1-3 | TRBV11-2 | . | . | TGTGCCAGCAGCCCCCAAGCTGCAGGTACTGGAAACACCATATATTTT | CASSPQAAGTGNTIYF
TRBJ2-5 | TRBV14 | . | . | TGTGCCAGCAGCCAAGGGGGAGGAGGGACCCAGTACTTC | CASSQGGGGTQYF
TRBJ2-3 | TRBV10-3 | . | TRBD2 | TGTGCCATCAGTCTGGGTAGCGGGAGAGATACGCAGTATTTT | CAISLGSGRDTQYF
TRBJ2-5 | TRBV5-4 | . | TRBD2 | TGTGCCAGCAGCCTCGTTGGGAGGGGTGAGACCCAGTACTTC | CASSLVGRGETQYF
TRBJ1-1 | TRBV30 | . | TRBD1 | TGTGCCTGGAGAAGACAGGGACCTACTGAAGCTTTCTTT | CAWRRQGPTEAFF
TRBJ1-5 | TRBV5-5 | . | . | TGTGCCAGCAGCTTGATACCAACAGGTAATAGCAATCAGCCCCAGCATTTT | CASSLIPTGNSNQPQHF
TRBJ2-7 | TRBV6-5 | . | TRBD2 | TGTGCCAGCAGTTACTGGGCTAGCGGGGGCCCCTACGAGCAGTACTTC | CASSYWASGGPYEQYF
TRBJ1-1 | TRBV29-1 | . | . | TGCAGCGTTGCAGAGGGACTGCCGAAGCTGAACACTGAAGCTTTCTTT | CSVAEGLPKLNTEAFF
TRBJ1-1 | TRBV18 | . | . | TGTGCCAGCTCACCTGCAGGGGCCCTGAACACTGAAGCTTTCTTT | CASSPAGALNTEAFF
TRBJ1-5 | TRBV6-5 | . | . | TGTGCCAGCAGTTCTGGGGGATGGAATCAGCCCCAGCATTTT | CASSSGGWNQPQHF
TRBJ2-5 | TRBV5-1 | . | . | TGCGCCAGCAGCTTGGGGGACCCCCAAGAGACCCAGTACTTC | CASSLGDPQETQYF
TRBJ2-1 | TRBV7-3 | . | . | TGTGCCAGCAGCCTGGCCGGGGCCACCTACAATGAGCAGTTCTTC | CASSLAGATYNEQFF
TRBJ2-1 | TRBV28 | . | . | TGTGCCAGCACCTCTTTGACAGTTTTAGGGATCGATGAGCAGTTCTTC | CASTSLTVLGIDEQFF
TRBJ2-5 | TRBV9 | . | TRBD2 | TGTGCCAGCAGCGCGACTAGCGGGGGGGCCGCGGAGACCCAGTACTTC | CASSATSGGAAETQYF
TRBJ1-2 | TRBV6-1 | . | TRBD1 | TGTGCCAGCAGTGATCGACAGGGCATCTATGGCTACACCTTC | CASSDRQGIYGYTF
TRBJ2-2 | TRBV6-5 | few | . | TGTGCCAGCAGCCGCCCGTCTACCGGGGAGCTGTTTTTT | CASSRPSTGELFF
TRBJ1-2 | TRBV7-2 | once | . | TGTGCCAGCAGCTTAGACGGGAACTATGGCTACACCTTC | CASSLDGNYGYTF
TRBJ2-7 | TRBV5-1 | . | . | TGCGCCAGCTCCTCTGGGGCGCGGACAGCGTCCGACGAGCAGTACTTC | CASSSGARTASDEQYF
TRBJ1-6 | TRBV6-1 | few | . | TGTGCCAGCAGTGAAGTGGTGGCACCCCTCCACTTT | CASSEVVAPLHF
TRBJ1-4 | TRBV10-3 | . | . | TGTGCCATCAGTGATGGGGGGGGTAATGAAAAACTGTTTTTT | CAISDGGGNEKLFF
TRBJ2-7 | TRBV6-6 | . | . | TGTGCCAGCAGTTTTCGGGGGGCTATGGGGTACTTC | CASSFRGAMGYF
TRBJ1-1 | TRBV10-1 | . | . | TGCGCCAGCGGTGTCAAGACACCAATGAACACTGAAGCTTTCTTT | CASGVKTPMNTEAFF
TRBJ2-1 | TRBV11-2 | . | TRBD2 | TGTGCCAGCAGCTCTCCGGGACTAGCGGGAACGGCGTCCCAGTTCTTC | CASSSPGLAGTASQFF
TRBJ2-3 | TRBV9 | . | TRBD1 | TGTGCCAGCAGCCCTATGACAGGGAGCACAGATACGCAGTATTTT | CASSPMTGSTDTQYF
TRBJ2-7 | TRBV30 | . | TRBD1 | TGTGCCTGGAGTCCGACAGGGGAGTTCTACGAGCAGTACTTC | CAWSPTGEFYEQYF
TRBJ2-3 | TRBV18 | . | TRBD2 | TGTGCCAGCTCACCTCTTAGCGGGAGCATGGGGACAGATACGCAGTATTTT | CASSPLSGSMGTDTQYF
TRBJ1-2 | TRBV27 | . | TRBD1 | TGTGCCAGCAGCCGGGACAGGGATTACTATGGCTACACCTTC | CASSRDRDYYGYTF
TRBJ2-5 | TRBV7-2 | . | . | TGTGCCAGCAGCTTAGGACCGCCGCAAGAGACCCAGTACTTC | CASSLGPPQETQYF